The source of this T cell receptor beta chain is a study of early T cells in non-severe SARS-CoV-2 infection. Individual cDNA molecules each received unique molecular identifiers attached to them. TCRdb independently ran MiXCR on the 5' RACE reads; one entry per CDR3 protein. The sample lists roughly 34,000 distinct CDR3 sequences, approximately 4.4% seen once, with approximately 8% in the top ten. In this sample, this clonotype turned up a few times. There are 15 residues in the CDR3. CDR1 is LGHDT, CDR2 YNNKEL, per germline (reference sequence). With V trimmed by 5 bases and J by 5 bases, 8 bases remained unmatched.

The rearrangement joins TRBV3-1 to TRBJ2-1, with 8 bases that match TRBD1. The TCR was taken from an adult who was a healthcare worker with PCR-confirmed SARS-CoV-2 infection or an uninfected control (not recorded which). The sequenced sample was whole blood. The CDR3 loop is CASSNPGTGNNEQFF. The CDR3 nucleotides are TGTGCCAGCAGCAACCCCGGGACAGGTAACAATGAGCAGTTCTTC.